The present T cell receptor (beta chain) was sequenced within a study of blood T cell repertoires in COVID-19. The CDR3 length is 17 residues. Per the germline V gene, CDR1 is MDHEN and CDR2 is SYDVKM. The V segment lost 6 bases and the J segment 0 bases; nucleotides outside the gene matches: 7. This table comes from immunoSEQ multiplex PCR, and its TCRdb copy is limited to in-frame clones, with some not included. This table holds 300,000 to 350,000 clones, less than 90% found once. Cohort 3 donors counted as recovered after two negative PCRs, clearance, or resolved symptoms. This clonotype originated in a woman aged 25 to 39 who had recovered from COVID-19. V gene TRBV28 combines with J gene TRBJ1-6, with 8 bases aligning to TRBD1. The sample consisted of PBMCs or T cells enriched from blood (not recorded which). CDR3 sequence (DNA): TGTGCCAGCAGCCGACAGGGGAAGAGCTCCTATAATTCACCCCTCCACTTT. Protein product: CASSRQGKSSYNSPLHF.